The 10 T cell receptor beta chains in this list originate from one sample, sequenced in a study of sequential checkpoint blockade in melanoma. Only in-frame clones appear in the TCRdb table, and some are missing; sequencing was by immunoSEQ multiplex PCR. The table records roughly 9,200 clones, approximately 25% of them present only once. The treatment is: randomized to nivolumab then ipilimumab (arm A) or the reverse (arm B). Sequencing used tumor tissue (inferred from file names), obtained from a patient given nivolumab and ipilimumab in sequence. The source of these receptors is a human donor with melanoma.

This clone was seen a handful of times. CDR3 nucleotide sequence: TGTGCCAGCAGTTACGGGAGGAATCAGCCCCAGCATTTT. Encoded protein: CASSYGRNQPQHF. The chain couples TRBV6-8 to TRBJ1-5, with unresolved D. V was shortened by 2 bases and J by 4 bases, with 6 bases between the two germline ends. The CDR3 sequence is 13 residues long. CDR1 MNHGY and CDR2 SAAAGT come from the germline V gene.

This clone was counted between two and nine times. This chain uses TRBV28 with TRBJ2-1; 10 bases line up with TRBD2. With 5 bases clipped from V and 4 bases from J, the junction kept 5 bases outside the gene matches. The germline V gene has CDR1 MDHEN and CDR2 SYDVKM. The CDR3 is 15 residues long. The CDR3 here is CASSRSGGLYNEQFF. CDR3 nucleotides: TGTGCCAGCAGTCGTAGCGGGGGGCTATACAATGAGCAGTTCTTC.

The chain is built from TRBV7-5 and TRBJ2-3; the table calls TRBD2, which could not be checked here. TRBV7-5 is deemed a pseudogene. The CDR3 is 15 residues long. CDR3 region: CASSLGGSLTDTQYF. In DNA form, the CDR3 reads TGTGCCAGCAGCTTGGGGGGTTCCCTCACAGATACGCAGTATTTT.

V is TRBV9 and J is TRBJ1-4, with D maybe TRBD1 (5 bases). This CDR3 has 20 residues. Germline CDR1 is SGDLS and CDR2 is YYNGEE. The V and J ends lost 2 bases and 0 bases respectively, with 23 bases between them. CDR3 coding DNA: TGTGCCAGCAGCGTCCAACCCTATTGGGACGGCCAATCAACTAATGAAAAACTGTTTTTT. Protein: CASSVQPYWDGQSTNEKLFF.

This clone was picked up many times. The chain employs TRBV11-3 and TRBJ2-1, with a tentative D call TRBD1 (6 bases). From germline, CDR1 is SGHNT and CDR2 YENEEA. V was cut by 4 bases and J by 4 bases, with 11 bases left in between. The CDR3 length is 14 residues. The CDR3 nucleotides are TGTGCCAGCAGCTCGGCCGGGACATACAATGAGCAGTTCTTC. This codes for CASSSAGTYNEQFF.

This clone came up a few times. V usage is TRBV23-1 and J usage is TRBJ2-3, with 8 bases fitting TRBD2. TRBV23-1 is flagged as an ORF with uncertain function. V trimming: 6 bases; J trimming: 1 base; junction bases outside the gene matches: 12. The CDR3 consists of 17 residues. CDR3 loop: CASSQDILRGGTDTQYF. CDR3 coding DNA: TGCGCCAGCAGCCAAGATATTCTGCGGGGGGGCACAGATACGCAGTATTTT.

In this sample, this clone turned up a few times. V gene TRBV11-3 combines with J gene TRBJ2-5, with unresolved D. Trimming removed 1 base at V and 1 base at J, with 10 bases between. CDR1 SGHNT and CDR2 YENEEA come from the germline V gene. This CDR3 spans 15 amino acids. The DNA for the CDR3 is TGTGCCAGCAGCTTAGGATTAGTACCCCAAGAGACCCAGTACTTC. Protein sequence: CASSLGLVPQETQYF.

Judged by abundance, this clone is medium-sized. J is TRBJ1-4 and V is TRBV11-3; tentative D call: TRBD1 (6 bases). The CDR3 sequence is 14 residues long. CDR1 and CDR2 (germline): SGHNT, YENEEA. Trimming pared 3 bases from V and 10 bases from J, leaving 15 bases between. For the CDR3, the DNA is TGTGCCAGCAGCTTGGACAGCCGTGGGGGAAAACTGTTTTTT. This sequence encodes CASSLDSRGGKLFF.

This chain links TRBV19 with TRBJ2-7, with 10 bases lining up with TRBD1. V dropped 8 bases and J dropped 2; count of bases not matched to a gene: 12. The CDR3 is 16 amino acids. Germline V gene sequence: CDR1 LNHDA, CDR2 SQIVND (reference sequence). The CDR3, as DNA: TGTGCCAGTGGCCACCCGGGACAGGGGCCGACCTACGAGCAGTACTTC. Translation: CASGHPGQGPTYEQYF.

The V gene is TRBV11-3, the J gene TRBJ1-5; TRBD1 agrees at 7 bases. The germline V gene encodes CDR1 SGHNT and CDR2 YENEEA. The CDR3 is 16 residues long. The V segment lost 3 bases and the J segment 0 bases; nucleotides outside the gene matches: 5. Written as DNA, the CDR3 is TGTGCCAGCAGCTTTACAGGGGCCTCTAGCAATCAGCCCCAGCATTTT. It translates to CASSFTGASSNQPQHF.